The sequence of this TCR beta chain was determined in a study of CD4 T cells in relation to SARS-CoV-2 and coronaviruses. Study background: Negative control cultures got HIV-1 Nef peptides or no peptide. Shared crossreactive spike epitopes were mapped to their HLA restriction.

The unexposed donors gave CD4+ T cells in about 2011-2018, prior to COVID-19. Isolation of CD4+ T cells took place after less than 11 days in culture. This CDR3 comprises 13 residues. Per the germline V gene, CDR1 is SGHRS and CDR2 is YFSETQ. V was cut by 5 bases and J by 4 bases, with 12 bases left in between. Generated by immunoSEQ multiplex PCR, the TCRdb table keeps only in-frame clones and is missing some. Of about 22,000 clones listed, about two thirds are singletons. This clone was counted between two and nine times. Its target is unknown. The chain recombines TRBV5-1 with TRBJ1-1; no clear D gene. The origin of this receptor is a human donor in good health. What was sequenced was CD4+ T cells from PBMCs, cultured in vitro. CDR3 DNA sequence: TGCGCCAGCAGGACATTGTTGGGCACTGAAGCTTTCTTT. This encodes CASRTLLGTEAFF.